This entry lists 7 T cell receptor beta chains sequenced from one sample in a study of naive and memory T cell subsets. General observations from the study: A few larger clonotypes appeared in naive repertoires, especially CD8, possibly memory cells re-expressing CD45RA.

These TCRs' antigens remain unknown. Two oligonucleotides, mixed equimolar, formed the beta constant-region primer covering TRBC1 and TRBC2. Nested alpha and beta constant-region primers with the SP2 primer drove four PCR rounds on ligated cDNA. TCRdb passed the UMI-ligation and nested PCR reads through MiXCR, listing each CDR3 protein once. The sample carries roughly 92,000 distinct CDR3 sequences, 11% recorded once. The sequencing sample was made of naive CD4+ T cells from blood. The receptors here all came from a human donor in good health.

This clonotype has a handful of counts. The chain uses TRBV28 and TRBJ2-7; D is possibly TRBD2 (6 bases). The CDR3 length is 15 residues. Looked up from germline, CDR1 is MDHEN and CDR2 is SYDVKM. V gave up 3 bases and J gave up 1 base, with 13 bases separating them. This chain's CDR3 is CASSFLLAKSYEQYF. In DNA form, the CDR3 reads TGTGCCAGCAGTTTTTTACTAGCCAAGTCCTACGAGCAGTACTTC.

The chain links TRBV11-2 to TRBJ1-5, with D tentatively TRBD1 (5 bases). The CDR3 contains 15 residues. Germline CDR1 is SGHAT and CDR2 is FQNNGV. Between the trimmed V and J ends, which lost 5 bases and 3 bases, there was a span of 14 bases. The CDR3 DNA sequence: TGTGCCAGCAGCAGGGACCACTTGAACAATCAGCCCCAGCATTTT. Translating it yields CASSRDHLNNQPQHF.

The CDR3 reads CASSYSLRGGLDTDTQYF. CDR3 bases: TGTGCCAGCAGTTACTCCCTCCGGGGGGGTTTGGACACAGATACGCAGTATTTT. V and J are TRBV6-5 and TRBJ2-3; 8 positions match TRBD2. Germline trimming cut 0 bases from V and 2 bases from J; bases unmatched to any gene: 10. In germline, CDR1 is MNHEY, CDR2 SVGAGI. The CDR3 runs to 18 residues.

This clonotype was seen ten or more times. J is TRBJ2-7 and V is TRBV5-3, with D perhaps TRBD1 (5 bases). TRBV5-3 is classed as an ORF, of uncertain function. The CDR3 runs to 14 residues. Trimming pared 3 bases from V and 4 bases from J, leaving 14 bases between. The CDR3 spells CARSSEDSLYEQYF. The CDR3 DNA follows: TGTGCCAGAAGCTCCGAAGACAGCCTATACGAGCAGTACTTC.

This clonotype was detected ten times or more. CDR3 coding DNA: TGCAGTGCTTGTGTATTGGACAGAGACTACGAGCAGTACTTC. The encoded protein is CSACVLDRDYEQYF. V and J are TRBV20-1 and TRBJ2-7, with TRBD1 as a possible D gene (6 bases). The V gene lost 5 bases and the J gene lost 3 bases, with 17 bases spanning the gap. The CDR3 is made up of 14 amino acids. The germline V gene encodes CDR1 DFQATT and CDR2 SNEGSKA (reference sequence).

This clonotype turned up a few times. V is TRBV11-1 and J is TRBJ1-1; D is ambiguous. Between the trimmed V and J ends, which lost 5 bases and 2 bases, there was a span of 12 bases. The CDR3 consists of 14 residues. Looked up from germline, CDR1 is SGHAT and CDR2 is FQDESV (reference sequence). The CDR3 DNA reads TGTGCCAGCAGCCCCATGGGCAGAAACACTGAAGCTTTCTTT. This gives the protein CASSPMGRNTEAFF.

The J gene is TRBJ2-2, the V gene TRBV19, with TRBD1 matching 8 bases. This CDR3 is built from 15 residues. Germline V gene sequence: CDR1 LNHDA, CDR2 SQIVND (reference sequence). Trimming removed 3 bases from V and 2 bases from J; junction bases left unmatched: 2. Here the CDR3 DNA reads TGTGCCAGTAGTATTGACAGGGGTAACACCGGGGAGCTGTTTTTT. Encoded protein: CASSIDRGNTGELFF.